The next 22 T cell receptor beta chains were all read from a single sample in a study of blood T cell repertoires in COVID-19. This table comes from immunoSEQ multiplex PCR, and its TCRdb copy is limited to in-frame clones, with some not included. The sample records around 200,000 clones, about 86% being singletons. Material: peripheral blood. These receptors were obtained from a man in his forties or fifties with active or convalescent COVID-19.

This clone appeared once. This rearrangement joins TRBV2 to TRBJ1-4; D is possibly TRBD1 (6 bases). CDR1 and CDR2 (germline): SNHLY, FYNNEI. The V end was cut by 5 bases, the J end by 7 bases, with 14 bases between. The CDR3 extends over 14 amino acids. CDR3 sequence: CASSLRTETEKLFF. For the CDR3, the DNA is TGTGCCAGCAGTCTCCGGACAGAAACTGAAAAACTGTTTTTT.

The V gene is TRBV11-3, the J gene TRBJ2-1, with a tentative D call TRBD1 (5 bases). The V end was cut by 4 bases, the J end by 3 bases, with 13 bases between. Germline CDR1 reads SGHNT; CDR2 reads YENEEA. This CDR3 has 15 amino acids. The CDR3 DNA is TGTGCCAGCAGCTGGGCCCAGGGCATCTACAATGAGCAGTTCTTC. Translated: CASSWAQGIYNEQFF.

This clone was counted a single time. The J gene is TRBJ2-1, the V gene TRBV13; 13 nucleotides align to TRBD2. The germline gives CDR1 PRHDT, CDR2 FYEKMQ (reference sequence). After removal of 4 bases from V and 8 bases from J, the junction contained 2 bases not matched to a gene. The length of the CDR3 is 14 residues. In nucleotides, the CDR3 is TGTGCCAGCAGCTCAGGACTAGCGGGAGATGAGCAGTTCTTC. Protein sequence: CASSSGLAGDEQFF. The full variable domain, with the rest looked up from reference TRBV13 and TRBJ2-1, is AAGVIQSPRHLIKEKRETATLKCYPIPRHDTVYWYQQGPGQDPQFLISFYEKMQSDKGSIPDRFSAQQFSDYHSELNMSSLELGDSALYFCASSSGLAGDEQFFGPGTRLTVL.

The rearrangement joins TRBV4-3 to TRBJ2-5; 13 bases line up with TRBD2. The CDR3 is 15 residues long. CDR1 and CDR2 (germline): LGHNA, YSLEER. With 4 bases clipped from V and 2 bases from J, the junction kept 1 base outside the gene matches. The DNA for the CDR3 is TGCGCCAGCAGCCCGACTAGCGGGGGGCAAGAGACCCAGTACTTC. It specifies CASSPTSGGQETQYF.

This clone was counted once. The chain uses TRBV12-3 or TRBV12-4 and TRBJ2-1, with D perhaps matching TRBD2 (5 bases). The germline V and J ends were trimmed by 3 bases and 7 bases, with 10 bases remaining between them. There are 13 residues in the CDR3. CDR3 nucleotides: TGTGCCAGCAGTTTGCCTAGCAGGAATGAGCAGTTCTTC. Translating gives CASSLPSRNEQFF.

The rearrangement links TRBV19 to TRBJ2-4, with D possibly matching TRBD1 (6 bases). This CDR3 has 14 residues. The V and J ends lost 4 bases and 5 bases respectively, with 12 bases between them. Germline lookup yields CDR1 LNHDA and CDR2 SQIVND (reference sequence). Written as DNA, the CDR3 is TGTGCCAGTAGTACCGGGACAAGCGAAAACATTCAGTACTTC. This gives the protein CASSTGTSENIQYF.

V usage is TRBV7-2 and J usage is TRBJ2-4; 9 bases align to TRBD1. J lost 7 bases, V lost 1 base, and 8 bases had no gene match. Germline V gives CDR1 SGHTA, CDR2 FQGNSA. This CDR3 contains 16 residues. The CDR3 DNA reads as TGTGCCAGCAGCTTAGGTCACAGGGGGCTAAACAACATTCAGTACTTC. It encodes CASSLGHRGLNNIQYF.

The chain joins TRBV7-2 to TRBJ2-3; a weak D match, TRBD1 (5 bases). The CDR3 totals 15 residues. CDR1 is SGHTA and CDR2 is FQGNSA in the germline V gene. V was clipped by 7 bases and J by 4 bases, with 18 bases between them. This CDR3 is CASTSGWGLSDTQYF. The CDR3 DNA follows: TGTGCCAGCACCTCCGGGTGGGGCCTTTCAGATACGCAGTATTTT.

The chain carries TRBV7-2 and TRBJ1-4; perhaps TRBD1 as D (6 bases). This CDR3 comprises 15 residues. V was shortened by 4 bases and J by 7 bases, with 16 bases between the two germline ends. The germline V gene encodes CDR1 SGHTA and CDR2 FQGNSA. The CDR3, as DNA: TGTGCCAGCAGCTCGCTGGGGGGGGCTCGTGAAAAACTGTTTTTT. Protein product: CASSSLGGAREKLFF.

This clone appeared a single time. J is TRBJ2-1 and V is TRBV7-3; D perhaps matches TRBD1 (7 bases). The CDR3 extends over 13 amino acids. V was shortened by 2 bases and J by 9 bases, with 11 bases between the two germline ends. Germline V gives CDR1 SGHTA, CDR2 FQGTGA. The CDR3 reads CASSLAGGGEQFF. CDR3 DNA sequence: TGTGCCAGCAGCTTAGCAGGGGGAGGTGAGCAGTTCTTC.

The V call is TRBV28, the J call TRBJ1-2; a weak D match, TRBD1 (5 bases). The CDR3 sequence is 11 residues long. Looked up from germline, CDR1 is MDHEN and CDR2 is SYDVKM. V was clipped by 8 bases and J by 4 bases, with 8 bases between them. The CDR3 nucleotides are TGTGCCAGCGGGGCGCCCTATGGCTACACCTTC. It yields the protein CASGAPYGYTF.

V gene TRBV3-1 (or the pseudogene TRBV3-2) combines with J gene TRBJ1-2; D call uncertain. CDR1 and CDR2 from the germline V gene are LGHDT and YNNKEL (reference sequence). Trimming took 1 base from V and 4 from J, leaving 4 bases between them. The CDR3 spans 12 residues. The CDR3 sequence is CASSQASYGYTF. The CDR3 region has the DNA TGTGCCAGCAGCCAAGCTTCCTATGGCTACACCTTC.

This sequence joins TRBV6-5 and TRBJ1-5; 7 bases agree with TRBD1. The CDR3 extends over 13 amino acids. J was trimmed by 4 bases and V by 7 bases; bases with no gene match: 4. Germline V CDR1 and CDR2: MNHEY, SVGAGI. The CDR3 here is CASTGRGNQPQHF. The CDR3 region has the DNA TGTGCCAGCACTGGCAGGGGGAATCAGCCCCAGCATTTT.

This chain joins TRBV6-5 and TRBJ1-4; 7 nucleotides match TRBD1. Per germline, CDR1 MNHEY and CDR2 SVGAGI. V dropped 4 bases and J dropped 6; count of bases not matched to a gene: 11. CDR3 length: 16 amino acids. This CDR3 is CASSSPKQGNDEKLFF. The CDR3 nucleotides read TGTGCCAGCAGTTCCCCCAAACAGGGGAACGATGAAAAACTGTTTTTT.

The CDR3 nucleotides are TGTGCCAGCAGTAAAACAGGGCAGGGGGAAAAACTGTTTTTT. It translates to CASSKTGQGEKLFF. The chain links TRBV6-5 to TRBJ1-4; tentative D call: TRBD1 (6 bases). Trimming took off 5 bases at V and 8 bases at J, with 15 bases between the two ends. The CDR3 is 14 residues long. Per the germline V gene, CDR1 is MNHEY and CDR2 is SVGAGI.

The chain combines TRBV6-5 with TRBJ2-3; 8 nucleotides align to TRBD2. V trimming: 0 bases; J trimming: 7 bases; junction bases outside the gene matches: 9. Germline lookup yields CDR1 MNHEY and CDR2 SVGAGI. This CDR3 comprises 16 residues. The CDR3 sequence: CASSYSISGEVYTQYF. The CDR3 DNA reads TGTGCCAGCAGTTACTCGATTAGCGGGGAAGTTTATACGCAGTATTTT.

J is TRBJ2-3 and V is TRBV19; D gene ambiguous. Germline V gene lookup returns CDR1 LNHDA and CDR2 SQIVND (reference sequence). The germline V and J ends were trimmed by 3 bases and 0 bases, with 10 bases remaining between them. This CDR3 contains 15 residues. In nucleotides, the CDR3 is TGTGCCAGTAGTATGGGTTACTACAGCACAGATACGCAGTATTTT. Protein sequence: CASSMGYYSTDTQYF.

V and J are TRBV28 and TRBJ2-3; TRBD2 might be the D (7 bases). Germline-derived CDR1 and CDR2 are MDHEN and SYDVKM. This CDR3 region has 16 residues. Trimming took off 7 bases at V and 1 base at J, with 18 bases between the two ends. CDR3 in DNA: TGTGCCAGCACCGATTGGGGGGGGGCCGGCACAGATACGCAGTATTTT. This encodes CASTDWGGAGTDTQYF.

The rearrangement links TRBV2 to TRBJ1-6; D is possibly TRBD1 (5 bases). CDR3 length: 16 residues. V was pared by 0 bases and J by 9 bases, with 15 bases between. Germline CDR1 and CDR2: SNHLY and FYNNEI. The CDR3 loop reads CASSEALGRAASPLHF. In DNA form, the CDR3 reads TGTGCCAGCAGTGAAGCTTTGGGCAGGGCGGCTTCACCCCTCCACTTT. The entire variable domain, with the rest obtained from reference TRBV2 and TRBJ1-6, is as follows: EPEVTQTPSHQVTQMGQEVILRCVPISNHLYFYWYRQILGQKVEFLVSFYNNEISEKSEIFDDQFSVERPDGSNFTLKIRSTKLEDSAMYFCASSEALGRAASPLHFGNGTRLTVT.

The rearrangement joins TRBV29-1 to TRBJ2-1; no firm D call. Germline loops: CDR1 SQVTM, CDR2 ANQGSEA. V lost 7 bases and J 0 bases, leaving 13 bases between the germline ends. This CDR3 region has 14 residues. CDR3 in amino acids: CSAPTSFSYNEQFF. As DNA, the CDR3 is TGCAGCGCGCCGACTTCCTTCTCCTACAATGAGCAGTTCTTC.

V usage is TRBV19 and J usage is TRBJ1-3, with a possible D match to TRBD1 (6 bases). The CDR3 consists of 15 residues. From germline, CDR1 is LNHDA and CDR2 SQIVND (reference sequence). Trimming took off 10 bases at V and 1 base at J, with 17 bases between the two ends. The CDR3 region has the DNA TGTGCCACGAAGGAACAGGGTCAGTCTGGAAACACCATATATTTT. This encodes CATKEQGQSGNTIYF.

Comments on this clone: Other DNA sequences in this specimen translate into the identical CDR3. V gene TRBV27 combines with J gene TRBJ1-1; D gene ambiguous. Trimming pared 3 bases from V and 2 bases from J, leaving 7 bases between. Germline V gene sequence: CDR1 MNHEY, CDR2 SMNVEV (reference sequence). CDR3 length: 13 residues. Written as DNA, the CDR3 is TGTGCCAGCAGTTTCCAGGTCAACACTGAAGCTTTCTTT. Its translation is CASSFQVNTEAFF.